This entry lists 6 T cell receptor beta chains sequenced from one sample in a study of T-cell memory formation after mild COVID-19. One entry per CDR3 protein, called by TCRdb with MiXCR from the 5' RACE reads. This sample carries almost 350,000 distinct CDR3 sequences, 20% to 25% of them seen once, and the ten largest clones take roughly a fifth. Sequencing used PBMCs or a T cell subset sorted from them (not recorded which). The receptors stem from a man between 18 and 35 years old who had mild COVID-19 (a few samples of this study predate the infection). Cell type and time point are not known.

The CDR3 region has the DNA TGTGCCAGCAGTACACAGGGTCCTGGAAACACCATATATTTT. Translation gives CASSTQGPGNTIYF. V is TRBV12-3 or TRBV12-4 and J is TRBJ1-3; D is perhaps TRBD1 (6 bases). The CDR3 is made up of 14 amino acids. V was cut by 5 bases and J by 2 bases, with 10 bases left in between.

This clonotype was observed a handful of times. For the CDR3, the DNA is TGTGCCAGCAGCCAAGACAGCTCGCATTCACCCCTCCACTTT. This encodes CASSQDSSHSPLHF. The rearrangement uses TRBV7-9 and TRBJ1-6, with D perhaps matching TRBD1 (5 bases). Germline V CDR1 and CDR2: SEHNR, FQNEAQ (reference sequence). This CDR3 contains 14 residues. The V end lost 5 bases, the J end lost 8 bases, and 13 bases lay between the germline ends.

The table lists this clonotype with a few counts. The rearrangement joins TRBV5-1 to TRBJ2-3, with D uncertain. The CDR3 length is 16 residues. V was shortened by 4 bases and J by 2 bases, with 17 bases between the two germline ends. Germline V gives CDR1 SGHRS, CDR2 YFSETQ. As DNA, the CDR3 is TGCGCCAGCAGCCCCATCTGGGCCTCTGCCACAGATACGCAGTATTTT. This encodes CASSPIWASATDTQYF.

V is TRBV4-2 and J is TRBJ1-2, with 7 bases lining up with TRBD1. This CDR3 contains 19 residues. Germline CDR1 and CDR2: LGHNA and YNFKEQ. With 1 base clipped from V and 8 bases from J, the junction kept 22 bases outside the gene matches. In nucleotides, the CDR3 is TGTGCCAGCAGCCAAGTATGGATTACAGGGGCGGCCGTTGCGGGGGGCTACACCTTC. It translates to CASSQVWITGAAVAGGYTF.

In its sample, this clonotype was seen a few times. This rearrangement joins TRBV6-5 to TRBJ1-5; 7 bases are a match to TRBD1. The CDR3 contains 16 residues. Germline trimming cut 10 bases from V and 2 bases from J; bases unmatched to any gene: 14. Germline V lookup: CDR1 MNHEY, CDR2 SVGAGI. The CDR3 sequence: CATNPRGNRGNQPQHF. CDR3 DNA: TGTGCCACGAATCCCAGGGGGAATAGGGGCAATCAGCCCCAGCATTTT.

The chain employs TRBV15 and TRBJ2-5, with 8 bases that match TRBD2. Losses at the gene ends were 1 base for V and 2 bases for J; bases not matched to a gene: 3. Germline V gene data show CDR1 as LNHNV and CDR2 as YYDKDF (reference sequence). The CDR3 covers 15 residues. This CDR3 reads CATSRAGGWQETQYF. The CDR3 DNA reads as TGTGCCACCAGCAGAGCGGGGGGGTGGCAAGAGACCCAGTACTTC. Full variable domain (rest looked up from reference TRBV15 and TRBJ2-5): DAMVIQNPRYQVTQFGKPVTLSCSQTLNHNVMYWYQQKSSQAPKLLFHYYDKDFNNEADTPDNFQSRRPNTSFCFLDIRSPGLGDTAMYLCATSRAGGWQETQYFGPGTRLLVL.